Included here is one T cell receptor beta chain sequence, with context. Original processing notes: Amplification of reference gene primers was used by the study to estimate nucleated cell counts. TCRdb's copy holds only in-frame clones and misses some; the assay was immunoSEQ multiplex PCR. V and J calls plus clone size are reproduced from that table; the DNA served to infer D and trimming. The repertoire consists of about 100,000 clones, with about 91% occurring once and the leading ten covering under 5.5%. The data are from a study of blood T cell repertoires in COVID-19. Study at large: Whether acute or convalescent, the COVID-19 samples came from the United States, Italy and Spain. From T cells, B-cell-depleted T cells, or PBMCs came the material, which was cDNA or gDNA.

This TCR derives from a human donor in a cohort sampled during active COVID-19. The source material was peripheral blood.

The CDR3 reads CATSPHRGPSYEQYF. In nucleotides, the CDR3 is TGTGCCACCAGCCCCCATAGGGGTCCATCCTACGAGCAGTACTTC. V is TRBV15 and J is TRBJ2-7; possibly TRBD1 for D (5 bases). The germline V gene has CDR1 LNHNV and CDR2 YYDKDF (reference sequence). This CDR3 is 15 amino acids long. V lost 5 bases and J lost 1, with 15 bases in between.